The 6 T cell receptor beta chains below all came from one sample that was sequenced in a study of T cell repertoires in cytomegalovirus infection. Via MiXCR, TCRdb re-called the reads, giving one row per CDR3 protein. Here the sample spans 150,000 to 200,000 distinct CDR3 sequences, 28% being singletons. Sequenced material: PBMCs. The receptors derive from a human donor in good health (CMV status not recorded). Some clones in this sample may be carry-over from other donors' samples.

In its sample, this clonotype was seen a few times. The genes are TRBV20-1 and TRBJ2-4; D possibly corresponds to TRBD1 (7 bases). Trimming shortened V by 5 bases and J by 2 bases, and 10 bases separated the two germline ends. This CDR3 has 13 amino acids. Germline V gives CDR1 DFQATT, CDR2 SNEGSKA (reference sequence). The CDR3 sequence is CSAAGGPKNIQYF. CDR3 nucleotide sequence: TGCAGTGCTGCAGGGGGGCCCAAAAACATTCAGTACTTC.

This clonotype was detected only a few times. The DNA of the CDR3 is TGTGCCAGCAGCTTAGCGTCCGAAGGAGGTGGCTACACCTTC. Its protein is CASSLASEGGGYTF. The genes are TRBV7-9 and TRBJ1-2; no firm D call. V lost 0 bases and J lost 7, with 12 bases in between. The CDR3 length is 14 residues. CDR1 is SEHNR, CDR2 FQNEAQ, per germline (reference sequence). Together with reference TRBV7-9 and TRBJ1-2, the CDR3 gives the full variable domain: DTGVSQNPRHKITKRGQNVTFRCDPISEHNRLYWYRQTLGQGPEFLTYFQNEAQLEKSRLLSDRFSAERPKGSFSTLEIQRTEQGDSAMYLCASSLASEGGGYTFGSGTRLTVV.

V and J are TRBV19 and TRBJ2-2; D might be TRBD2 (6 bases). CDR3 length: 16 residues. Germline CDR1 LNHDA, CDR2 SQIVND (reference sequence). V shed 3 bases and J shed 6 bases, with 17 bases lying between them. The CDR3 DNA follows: TGTGCCAGTAGTATCCACGGGGGATCTTACCCCGGGGAGCTGTTTTTT. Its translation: CASSIHGGSYPGELFF. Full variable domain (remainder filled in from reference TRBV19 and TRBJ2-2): DGGITQSPKYLFRKEGQNVTLSCEQNLNHDAMYWYRQDPGQGLRLIYYSQIVNDFQKGDIAEGYSVSREKKESFPLTVTSAQKNPTAFYLCASSIHGGSYPGELFFGEGSRLTVL.

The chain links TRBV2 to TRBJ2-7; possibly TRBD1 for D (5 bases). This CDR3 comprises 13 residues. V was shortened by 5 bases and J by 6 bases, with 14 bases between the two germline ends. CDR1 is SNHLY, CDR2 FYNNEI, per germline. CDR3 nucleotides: TGTGCCAGCAGTTCGGACATTCTCTTCGAGCAGTACTTC. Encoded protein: CASSSDILFEQYF.

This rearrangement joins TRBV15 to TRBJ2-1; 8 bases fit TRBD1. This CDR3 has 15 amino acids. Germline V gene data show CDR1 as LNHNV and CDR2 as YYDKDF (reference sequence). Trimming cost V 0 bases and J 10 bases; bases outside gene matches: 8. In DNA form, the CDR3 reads TGTGCCACCAGCAGAGATCATACAGGGGGGTGGGAGCAGTTCTTC. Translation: CATSRDHTGGWEQFF.

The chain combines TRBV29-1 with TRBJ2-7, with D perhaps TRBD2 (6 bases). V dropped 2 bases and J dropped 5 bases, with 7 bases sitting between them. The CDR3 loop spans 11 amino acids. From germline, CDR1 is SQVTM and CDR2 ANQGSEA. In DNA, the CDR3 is TGCAGCGTTGAACGGGGGAACGAGCAGTACTTC. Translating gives CSVERGNEQYF.